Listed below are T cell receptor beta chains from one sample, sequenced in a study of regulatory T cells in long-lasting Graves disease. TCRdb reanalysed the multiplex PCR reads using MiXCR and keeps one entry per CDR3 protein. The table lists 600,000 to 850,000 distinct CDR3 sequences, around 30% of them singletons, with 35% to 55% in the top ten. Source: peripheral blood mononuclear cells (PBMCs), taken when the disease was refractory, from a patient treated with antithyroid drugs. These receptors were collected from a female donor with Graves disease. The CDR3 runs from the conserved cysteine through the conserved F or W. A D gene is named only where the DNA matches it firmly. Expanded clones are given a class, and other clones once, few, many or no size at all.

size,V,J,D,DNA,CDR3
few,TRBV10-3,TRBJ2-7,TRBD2,TGTGCCATCAGTGTGGGGGAGGGGAGTCCGTACGAGCAGTACTTC,CAISVGEGSPYEQYF
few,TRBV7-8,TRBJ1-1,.,TGTGCCAGCAGCTTAGCGAGTTTGTACACTGAAGCTTTCTTT,CASSLASLYTEAFF
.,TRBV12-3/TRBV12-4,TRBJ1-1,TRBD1,TGTGCCAGCAGCCAAGGACACAGGGGCACTGAAGCTTTCTTT,CASSQGHRGTEAFF
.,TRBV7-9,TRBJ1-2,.,TGTGCCAGCAGCTCCAACGGACAGATCTATGGCTACACCTTC,CASSSNGQIYGYTF
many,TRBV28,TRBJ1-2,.,TGTGCCAGCAGATGGGGGAGGGCCAACTATGGCTACACCTTC,CASRWGRANYGYTF
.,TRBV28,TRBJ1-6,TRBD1,TGTGCCAGCAGTTTGGGGGTGGGGACAGGGGGCCCACCCCTCCACTTT,CASSLGVGTGGPPLHF
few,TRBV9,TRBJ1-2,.,TGTGCCAGCAGCCCCCGGACGGAGGACTATGGCTACACCTTC,CASSPRTEDYGYTF
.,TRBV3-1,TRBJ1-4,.,TGTGCCAGCAGCCAGCGTGGGAAAACTAATGAAAAACTGTTTTTT,CASSQRGKTNEKLFF
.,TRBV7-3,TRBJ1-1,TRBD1,TGTGCCAGCAGCTTGGGACAGAACGGCGCTGAAGCTTTCTTT,CASSLGQNGAEAFF
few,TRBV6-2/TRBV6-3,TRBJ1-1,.,TGTGCCAGCAGTTGGCCTCCCAGGGTGGAGGACACTGAAGCTTTCTTT,CASSWPPRVEDTEAFF
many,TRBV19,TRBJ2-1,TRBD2,TGTGCCAGTAGTAGTAGCGGGAGAGCCTACAATGAGCAGTTCTTC,CASSSSGRAYNEQFF
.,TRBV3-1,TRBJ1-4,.,TGTGCCAGCAGCCAGAACTCGGGATTTAATGAAAAACTGCTTTTT,CASSQNSGFNEKLLF
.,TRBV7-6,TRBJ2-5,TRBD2,TGTGCCAGCAGCTTATCGGCGGGAGGGGTAGGAGAGACCCAGTACTTC,CASSLSAGGVGETQYF
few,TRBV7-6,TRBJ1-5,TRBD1,TGTGCCAGCAGCCCTAACCCGACAGGGGGCCCCAATCAGCCCCAGCATTTT,CASSPNPTGGPNQPQHF
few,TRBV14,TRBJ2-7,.,TGTGCCAGCAGCCAGTTTTTTGGGGACCAGACCTACGAGCAGTACTTC,CASSQFFGDQTYEQYF
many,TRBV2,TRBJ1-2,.,TGTGCCAGCAGTGATAGTTGGGGAAACTATGGCTACACCTTC,CASSDSWGNYGYTF
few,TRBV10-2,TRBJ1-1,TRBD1,TGCGCCAGCAGTGACCACAGGGGTGAAGCTTTCTTT,CASSDHRGEAFF
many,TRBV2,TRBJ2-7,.,TGTGCCAGCAGTGATCCCGGAACCTACGAGCAGTACTTC,CASSDPGTYEQYF
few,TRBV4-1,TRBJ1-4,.,TGCGCCAGCAGCCAAGATCAGGAGGAAAAACTGTTTTTT,CASSQDQEEKLFF
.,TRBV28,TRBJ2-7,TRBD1,TGTGCCAGCAGCTCTCTGACAGGGAGCAGGTACGAGCAGTACTTC,CASSSLTGSRYEQYF
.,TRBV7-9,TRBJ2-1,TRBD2,TGTGCCAGCAGCATTCCGGGACTAGCGGGAAATGAGCAGTTCTTC,CASSIPGLAGNEQFF
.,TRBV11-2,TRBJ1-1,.,TGTGCCAGCAGCCTAGAGACAGGATACACTGAAGCTTTCTTT,CASSLETGYTEAFF
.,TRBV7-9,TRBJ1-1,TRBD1,TGTGCCAGCAGCCTAGGACAGGGAAGGCGGACTGAAGCTTTCTTT,CASSLGQGRRTEAFF
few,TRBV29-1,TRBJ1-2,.,TGCAGCGTTGACCGGCGTGAACAGGGAGGGTATGGCTACACCTTC,CSVDRREQGGYGYTF
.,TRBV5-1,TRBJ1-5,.,TGTGCCAGCAGCTACTCCGGACAGCACAATCAGCCCCAGCATTTT,CASSYSGQHNQPQHF
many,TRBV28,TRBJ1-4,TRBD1,TGTGCCAGCAGTTTATCCTCGGGACAGGGGCATGAAAAACTGTTTTTT,CASSLSSGQGHEKLFF
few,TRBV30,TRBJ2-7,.,TGTGCCTGGAGTGGGGCTAAAGGGAAAAACGAGCAGTACTTC,CAWSGAKGKNEQYF
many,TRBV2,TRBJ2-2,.,TGTGCCAGCAGACCAGGGAGCACCGGGGAGCTGTTTTTT,CASRPGSTGELFF
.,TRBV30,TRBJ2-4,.,TGTGCCTGGAGTGCCCACCCCACTAGTCCCGACGTAGCCAAAAACATTCAGTACTTC,CAWSAHPTSPDVAKNIQYF
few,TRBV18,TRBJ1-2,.,TGTGCCAGCTCACCACCTAGTAGCGGTCAGGGATATGGCTACACCTTC,CASSPPSSGQGYGYTF
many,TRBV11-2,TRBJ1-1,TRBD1,TGTGCCAGCAGATCGGGACAGGAGACTGAAGCTTTCTTT,CASRSGQETEAFF
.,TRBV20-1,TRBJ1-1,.,TGCAGTGCTAGACGATCCGGGGCCCGCCTAGTAAACACTGAAGCTTTCTTT,CSARRSGARLVNTEAFF
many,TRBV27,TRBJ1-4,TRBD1,TGTGCCAGCAGTTCCCTCCCCGGGACAGGGGCCAAACTGTTTTTT,CASSSLPGTGAKLFF
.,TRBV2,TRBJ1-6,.,TGTGCCAGCAGTGAAACAGGGTCCCATTCACCCCTCCACTTT,CASSETGSHSPLHF
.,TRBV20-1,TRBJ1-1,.,TGCAGTGCTAGGGGCCCGTTGGGGGACACTGAAGCTTTCTTT,CSARGPLGDTEAFF
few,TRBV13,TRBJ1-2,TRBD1,TGTGCCAGCAGTCCCAGGGGGCGGGTTAACTATGGCTACACCTTC,CASSPRGRVNYGYTF
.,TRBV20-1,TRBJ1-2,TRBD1,TGCAGTGTTTGGGACAGGGCGGACCTTTATGGCTACACCTTC,CSVWDRADLYGYTF
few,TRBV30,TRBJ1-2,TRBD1,TGTGCCTGGAGTGAGTGGGCCAGGGGGCAGGGCTACACCTTC,CAWSEWARGQGYTF
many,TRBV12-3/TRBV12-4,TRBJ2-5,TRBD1,TGTGCCAGCAGCTCTCGACCGGACAGGGGGCTCGGGACCCAGTACTTC,CASSSRPDRGLGTQYF
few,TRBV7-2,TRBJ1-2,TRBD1,TGTGCCGAGACCAGGGGGAAGGCAGATCCCTACACCTTC,CAETRGKADPYTF
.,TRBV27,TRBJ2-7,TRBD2,TGTGCCAGCAGTTTACTAGCGGGAGTCGCCGAGCAGTACTTC,CASSLLAGVAEQYF
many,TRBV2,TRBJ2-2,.,TGTGCCAGCAGTGAAGTCACTAGGACCGGGGAGCTGTTTTTT,CASSEVTRTGELFF
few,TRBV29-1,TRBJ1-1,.,TGCAGCGTAGACCCCGGGACACTGAACACTGAAGCTTTCTTT,CSVDPGTLNTEAFF